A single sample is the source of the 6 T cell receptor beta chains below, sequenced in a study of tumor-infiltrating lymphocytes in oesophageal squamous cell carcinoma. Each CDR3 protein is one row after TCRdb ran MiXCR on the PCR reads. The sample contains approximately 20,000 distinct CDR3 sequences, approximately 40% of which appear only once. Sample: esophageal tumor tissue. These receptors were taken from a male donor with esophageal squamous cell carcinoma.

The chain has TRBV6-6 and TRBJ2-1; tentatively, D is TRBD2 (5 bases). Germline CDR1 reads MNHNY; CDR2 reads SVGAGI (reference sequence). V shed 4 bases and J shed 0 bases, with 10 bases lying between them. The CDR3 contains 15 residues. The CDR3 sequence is CASSSPGSSYNEQFF. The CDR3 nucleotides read TGTGCCAGCAGTTCTCCGGGAAGCTCCTACAATGAGCAGTTCTTC.

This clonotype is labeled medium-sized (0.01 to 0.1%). The CDR3 region is CASSATGDTGELFF. The CDR3, as DNA: TGTGCCAGCAGTGCCACCGGAGACACCGGGGAGCTGTTTTTT. The rearrangement links TRBV6-1 to TRBJ2-2; no definite D call. The CDR3 is 14 amino acids. Trimming pared 4 bases from V and 3 bases from J, leaving 9 bases between. CDR1 and CDR2 from the germline V gene are MNHNS and SASEGT.

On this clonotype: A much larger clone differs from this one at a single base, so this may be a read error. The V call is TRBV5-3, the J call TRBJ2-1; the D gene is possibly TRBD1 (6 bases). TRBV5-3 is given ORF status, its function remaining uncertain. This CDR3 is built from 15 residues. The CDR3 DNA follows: TGTGCCAGCAGCTTGGCCCTACAGGGTTCCTACGAGCAGTTCTTC. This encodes CASSLALQGSYEQFF.

The CDR3 nucleotides read TGTGCCAGCAGCCCAAGGCCGGGGCTCTACGAGCAGTACTTC. It is translated as CASSPRPGLYEQYF. The rearrangement uses TRBV7-8 and TRBJ2-1; perhaps D is TRBD1 or TRBD2 (5 bases each). The better agreement between TRBJ2-7 and the DNA end casts doubt on the J call. Germline values: CDR1 SGHVS, CDR2 FQNEAQ. The CDR3 runs to 14 residues.

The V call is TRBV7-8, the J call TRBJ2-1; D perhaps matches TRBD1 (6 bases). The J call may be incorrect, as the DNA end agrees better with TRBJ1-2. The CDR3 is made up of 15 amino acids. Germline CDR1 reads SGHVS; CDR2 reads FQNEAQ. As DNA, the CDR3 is TGTGCCAGCAGCTTAGTGGGAGGGGGAAACTATGGCTACACCTTC. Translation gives CASSLVGGGNYGYTF.

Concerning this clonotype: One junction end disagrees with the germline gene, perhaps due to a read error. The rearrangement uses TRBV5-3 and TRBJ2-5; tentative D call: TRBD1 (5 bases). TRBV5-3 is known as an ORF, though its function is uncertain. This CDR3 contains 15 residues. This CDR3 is CASSSNPGFQETQYF. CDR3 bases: TGTGCCAGCAGCTCGAATCCAGGGTTCCAAGAGACCCAGTACTTC.